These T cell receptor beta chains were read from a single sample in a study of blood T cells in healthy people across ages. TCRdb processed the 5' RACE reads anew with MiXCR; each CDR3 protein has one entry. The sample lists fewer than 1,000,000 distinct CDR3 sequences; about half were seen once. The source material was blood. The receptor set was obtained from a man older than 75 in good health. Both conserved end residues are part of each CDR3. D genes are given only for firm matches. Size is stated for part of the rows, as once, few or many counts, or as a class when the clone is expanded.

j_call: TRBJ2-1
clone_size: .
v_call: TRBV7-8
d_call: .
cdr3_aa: CASSFGTLHLYNEQFF
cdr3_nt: TGTGCCAGCAGCTTTGGGACTCTCCATCTCTACAATGAGCAGTTCTTC

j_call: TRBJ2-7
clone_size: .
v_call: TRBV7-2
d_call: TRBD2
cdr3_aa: CASSPLAGGPEQYF
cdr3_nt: TGTGCCAGCAGCCCCCTAGCGGGAGGGCCGGAGCAGTACTTC

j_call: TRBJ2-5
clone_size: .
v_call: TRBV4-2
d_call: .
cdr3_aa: CASSESRRRETQYF
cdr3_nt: TGTGCCAGCAGCGAGAGTCGTCGCAGGGAGACCCAGTACTTC

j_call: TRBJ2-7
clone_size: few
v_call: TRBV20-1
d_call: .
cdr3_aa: CSAQGGVHQLNYEQYF
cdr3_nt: TGCAGTGCCCAAGGGGGAGTACATCAGTTAAACTACGAGCAGTACTTC

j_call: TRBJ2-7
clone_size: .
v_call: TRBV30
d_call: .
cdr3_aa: CAWSRDWTGNEQYF
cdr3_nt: TGTGCCTGGAGCAGGGACTGGACGGGGAACGAGCAGTACTTC

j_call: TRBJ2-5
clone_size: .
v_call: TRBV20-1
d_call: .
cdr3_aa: CSASLPGLQETQYF
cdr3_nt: TGCAGTGCTAGTTTACCGGGACTCCAAGAGACCCAGTACTTC

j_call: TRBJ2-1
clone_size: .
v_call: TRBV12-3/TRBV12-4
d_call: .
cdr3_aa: CASSSLSFGGSYNEQFF
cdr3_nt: TGTGCCAGCAGTTCCCTGTCTTTCGGAGGCTCCTACAATGAGCAGTTCTTC

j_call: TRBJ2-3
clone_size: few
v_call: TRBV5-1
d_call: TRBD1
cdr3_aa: CASSLDSQGTPDTQYF
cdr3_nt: TGCGCCAGCAGCTTGGACTCACAGGGGACGCCAGATACGCAGTATTTT

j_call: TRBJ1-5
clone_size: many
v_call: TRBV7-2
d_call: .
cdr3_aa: CASSPQGSNQPQHF
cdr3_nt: TGTGCCAGCAGTCCACAGGGTAGCAATCAGCCCCAGCATTTT

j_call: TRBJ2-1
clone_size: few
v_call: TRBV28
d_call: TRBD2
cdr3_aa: CASSPTKTSGRRVEQFF
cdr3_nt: TGTGCCAGCAGTCCTACTAAGACTAGCGGGAGGAGGGTTGAGCAGTTCTTC

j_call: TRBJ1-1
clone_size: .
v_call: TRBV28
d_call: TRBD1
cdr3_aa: CASSRDRAPLTEAFF
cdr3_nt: TGTGCCAGCAGTCGGGACAGGGCCCCCCTCACTGAAGCTTTCTTT

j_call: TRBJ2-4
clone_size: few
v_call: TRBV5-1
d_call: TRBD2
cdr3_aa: CASSLESRLAGVGEQYF
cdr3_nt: TGCGCCAGCAGCTTGGAGAGTCGCCTAGCGGGAGTAGGGGAGCAGTACTTC

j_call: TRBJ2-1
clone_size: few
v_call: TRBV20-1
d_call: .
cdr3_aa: CSASNVGTRRNEQFF
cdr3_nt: TGCAGTGCTAGTAATGTAGGGACCCGTCGCAATGAGCAGTTCTTC

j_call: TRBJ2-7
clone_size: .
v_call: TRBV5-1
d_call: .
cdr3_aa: CASSRMSPYEQYF
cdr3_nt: TGCGCCAGCAGCCGAATGTCCCCCTACGAGCAGTACTTC

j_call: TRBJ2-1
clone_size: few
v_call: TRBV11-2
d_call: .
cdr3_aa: CASSLDGLSYNEQFF
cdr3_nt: TGTGCCAGCAGCTTAGACGGACTGAGCTACAATGAGCAGTTCTTC

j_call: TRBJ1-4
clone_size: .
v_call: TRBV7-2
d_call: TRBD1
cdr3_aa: CASSLAPGQTNEKLFF
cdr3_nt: TGTGCCAGCAGCTTAGCCCCGGGACAGACTAATGAAAAACTGTTTTTT

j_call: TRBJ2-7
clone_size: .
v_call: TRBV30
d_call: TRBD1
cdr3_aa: CAWRPQGPSYEQYF
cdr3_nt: TGTGCCTGGAGGCCACAGGGGCCGTCCTACGAGCAGTACTTC

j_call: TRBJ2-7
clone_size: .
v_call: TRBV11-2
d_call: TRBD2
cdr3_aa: CASSLRGGSSGAHSYEQYF
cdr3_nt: TGTGCCAGCAGCTTAAGGGGGGGGAGTAGCGGGGCCCACTCCTACGAGCAGTACTTC

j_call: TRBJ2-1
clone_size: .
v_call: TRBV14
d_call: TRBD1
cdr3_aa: CASSPPLTGAIYNEQFF
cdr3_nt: TGTGCCAGCAGCCCCCCCCTGACAGGGGCCATCTACAATGAGCAGTTCTTC

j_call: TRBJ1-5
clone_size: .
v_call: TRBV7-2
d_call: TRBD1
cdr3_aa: CASSFPPTGGSNQPQHF
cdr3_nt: TGTGCCAGCAGCTTCCCCCCGACAGGGGGCAGCAATCAGCCCCAGCATTTT

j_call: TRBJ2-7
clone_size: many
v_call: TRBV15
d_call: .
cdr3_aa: CATSRPRGRLNNEQYF
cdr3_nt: TGTGCCACCAGCAGACCCCGGGGGAGGCTCAACAATGAGCAGTACTTC

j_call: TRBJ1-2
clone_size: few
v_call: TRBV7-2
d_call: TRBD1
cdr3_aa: CASSEGAGGLGYTF
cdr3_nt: TGTGCCAGCAGCGAGGGGGCAGGGGGCTTAGGCTACACCTTC

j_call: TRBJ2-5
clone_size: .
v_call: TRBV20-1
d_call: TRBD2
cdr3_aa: CSATLSGRVGAQYF
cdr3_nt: TGCAGTGCAACCTTGAGCGGGAGGGTTGGTGCGCAGTACTTC

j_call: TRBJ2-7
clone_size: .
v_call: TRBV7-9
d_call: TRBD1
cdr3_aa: CASSLRGMGGPYYEQYF
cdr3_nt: TGTGCCAGCAGCCTCAGGGGGATGGGCGGACCTTACTACGAGCAGTACTTC

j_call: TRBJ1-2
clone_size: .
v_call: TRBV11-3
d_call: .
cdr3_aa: CASSWILSGTPNYGYTF
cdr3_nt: TGTGCCAGCAGCTGGATCCTGTCCGGGACACCTAACTATGGCTACACCTTC

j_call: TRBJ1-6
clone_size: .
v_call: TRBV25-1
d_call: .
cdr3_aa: CASKAPSYNSPLHF
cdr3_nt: TGTGCCAGCAAGGCACCCTCCTATAATTCACCCCTCCACTTT

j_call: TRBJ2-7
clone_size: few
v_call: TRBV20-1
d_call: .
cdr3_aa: CSARDTEYLSYEQYF
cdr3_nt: TGCAGTGCTAGGGACACGGAATACCTCTCCTACGAGCAGTACTTC

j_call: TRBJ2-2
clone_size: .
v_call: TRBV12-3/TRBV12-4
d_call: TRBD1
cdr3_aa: CASSLTGAAGELFF
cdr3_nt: TGTGCCAGCAGTCTGACAGGGGCGGCCGGGGAGCTGTTTTTT

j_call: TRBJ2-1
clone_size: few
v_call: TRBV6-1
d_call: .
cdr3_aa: CASPPPRHANEQFF
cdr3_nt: TGTGCCAGCCCTCCCCCCCGGCACGCCAATGAGCAGTTCTTC

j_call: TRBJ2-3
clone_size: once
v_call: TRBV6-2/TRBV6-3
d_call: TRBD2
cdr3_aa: CASRSGGTDTQYF
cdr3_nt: TGTGCCAGCAGGAGCGGGGGGACAGATACGCAGTATTTT

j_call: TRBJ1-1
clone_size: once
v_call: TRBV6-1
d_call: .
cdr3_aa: CASSDRQASNTEAFF
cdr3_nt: TGTGCCAGCAGTGACAGACAGGCGTCGAACACTGAAGCTTTCTTT

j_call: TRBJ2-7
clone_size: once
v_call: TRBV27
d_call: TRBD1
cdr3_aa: CASSRGQEYYEQYF
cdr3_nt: TGTGCCAGCTCTCGGGGACAGGAGTACTACGAGCAGTACTTC